This T cell receptor (beta chain) was sequenced for a study of blood T cell repertoires in COVID-19. Study information: Sample material is recorded as cDNA or gDNA derived from T cells, B-cell-depleted T cells, or PBMCs.

The data were produced by immunoSEQ multiplex PCR, yet TCRdb's version contains in-frame clones alone and is incomplete. The table records approximately 69,000 clones, roughly three quarters of them present only once. This CDR3 has 15 amino acids. V lost 2 bases and J 0 bases, leaving 11 bases between the germline ends. Per the germline V gene, CDR1 is LGHDT and CDR2 is YNNKEL (reference sequence). The sample consisted of peripheral blood. The TCR comes from a man aged 55-75 years with acute or convalescent COVID-19. The chain joins TRBV3-1 (or the pseudogene TRBV3-2) to TRBJ2-7; D perhaps matches TRBD2 (7 bases). The CDR3 DNA is TGTGCCAGCAGCCAATTAGGGGGGGGCTCCTACGAGCAGTACTTC. Amino acids: CASSQLGGGSYEQYF.